The clone carrying this T cell receptor beta chain occurred once. Antigen specificity is unknown. Under the ViraFEST assay, PBMC were stimulated with viral peptide pools so that antigen-specific CD4+ T cells expanded. Sequencing was performed afterwards. The culture ran for under eleven days, and then CD4+ T cells were isolated. According to the study, vaccine recipients showed no prior SARS-CoV-2 infection and negative nucleocapsid antibodies. The method was immunoSEQ multiplex PCR; TCRdb's version includes in-frame clones alone and lacks a portion of them. Among tens of thousands of clones, roughly 74% were seen once, and the ten largest hold roughly 1.9%. The sample belongs to a study of vaccination effects on CD4 cells after COVID-19. The CDR3 contains 14 residues. The V and J ends lost 4 bases and 12 bases respectively, with 20 bases between them. Germline CDR1 SGHRS, CDR2 YFSETQ.

This clonotype originated in a human donor who received a COVID-19 vaccine. Material: CD4+ T cells from PBMCs cultured with HCoV-229E spike peptides, obtained before COVID-19 vaccination. The chain couples TRBV5-1 to TRBJ1-3, with a tentative D call TRBD1 (6 bases). CDR3: CASSLGGISGDIYF. CDR3 DNA: TGCGCCAGCAGCCTGGGGGGCATCTCTGGAGACATATATTTT.